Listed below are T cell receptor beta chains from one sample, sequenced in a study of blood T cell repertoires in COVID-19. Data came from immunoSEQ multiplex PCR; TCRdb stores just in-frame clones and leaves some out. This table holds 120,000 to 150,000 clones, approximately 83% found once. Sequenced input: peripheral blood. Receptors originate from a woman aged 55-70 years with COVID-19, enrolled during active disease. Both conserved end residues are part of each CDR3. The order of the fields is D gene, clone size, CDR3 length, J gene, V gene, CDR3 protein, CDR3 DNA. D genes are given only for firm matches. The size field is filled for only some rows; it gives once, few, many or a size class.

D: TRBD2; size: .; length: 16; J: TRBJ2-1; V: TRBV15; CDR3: CATSRGSGAVRNEQFF; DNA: TGTGCCACCAGCAGAGGCAGCGGGGCCGTAAGGAATGAGCAGTTCTTC
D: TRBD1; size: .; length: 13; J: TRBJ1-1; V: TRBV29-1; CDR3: CSGNTGTDTEAFF; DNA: TGCAGCGGAAATACAGGGACAGACACTGAAGCTTTCTTT
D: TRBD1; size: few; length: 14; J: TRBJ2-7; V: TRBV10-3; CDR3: CAISERDSSYEQYF; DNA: TGTGCCATCAGCGAGAGGGACAGTAGCTACGAGCAGTACTTC
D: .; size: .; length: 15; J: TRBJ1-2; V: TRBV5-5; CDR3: CASSWGTEGNYGYTF; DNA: TGTGCCAGCAGCTGGGGGACGGAGGGTAACTATGGCTACACCTTC
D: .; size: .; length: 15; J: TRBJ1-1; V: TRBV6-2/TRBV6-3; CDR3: CASSFRGILNTEAFF; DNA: TGTGCCAGCAGTTTCCGGGGGATACTGAACACTGAAGCTTTCTTT
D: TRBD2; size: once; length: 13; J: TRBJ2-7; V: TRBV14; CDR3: CASSRRLAGEQYF; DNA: TGTGCCAGCAGCCGCAGGCTAGCGGGTGAGCAGTACTTC
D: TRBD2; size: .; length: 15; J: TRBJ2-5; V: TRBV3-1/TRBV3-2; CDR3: CASSQFTSGGVTQYF; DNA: TGTGCCAGCAGCCAATTCACTAGCGGGGGCGTGACCCAGTACTTC
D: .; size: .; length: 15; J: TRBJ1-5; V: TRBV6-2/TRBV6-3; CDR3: CASSYSGGGNQPQHF; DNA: TGTGCCAGCAGTTACTCGGGGGGGGGCAATCAGCCCCAGCATTTT
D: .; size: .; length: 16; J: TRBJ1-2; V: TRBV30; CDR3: CAWSPGLKSLNYGYTF; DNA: TGTGCCTGGAGTCCTGGACTTAAATCACTCAACTATGGCTACACCTTC
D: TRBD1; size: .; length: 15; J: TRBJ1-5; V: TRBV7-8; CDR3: CASSLVTGANQPQHF; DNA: TGTGCCAGCAGCTTAGTGACAGGGGCCAATCAGCCCCAGCATTTT
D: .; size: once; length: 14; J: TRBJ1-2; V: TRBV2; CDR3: CASRRGDSYYGYTF; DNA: TGTGCCAGCCGACGGGGGGACTCGTACTATGGCTACACCTTC
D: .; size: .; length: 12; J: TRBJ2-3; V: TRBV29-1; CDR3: CSVAGDTDTQYF; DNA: TGCAGCGTTGCAGGGGACACAGATACGCAGTATTTT
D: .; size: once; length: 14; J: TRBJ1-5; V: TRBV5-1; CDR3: CASSLAGGGQPQHF; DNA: TGCGCCAGCAGCCTCGCGGGGGGGGGTCAGCCCCAGCATTTT
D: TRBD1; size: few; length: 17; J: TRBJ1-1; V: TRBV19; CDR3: CASKFKTGTGGSTEAFF; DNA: TGTGCCAGTAAGTTCAAGACCGGGACAGGAGGGAGCACTGAAGCTTTCTTT
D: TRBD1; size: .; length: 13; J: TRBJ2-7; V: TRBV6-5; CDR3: CASSRTGEGEQYF; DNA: TGTGCCAGCAGCCGGACAGGGGAGGGCGAGCAGTACTTC
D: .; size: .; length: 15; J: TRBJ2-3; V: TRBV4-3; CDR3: CASSQATTEGNTQYF; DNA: TGCGCCAGCAGCCAAGCGACTACCGAGGGCAATACGCAGTATTTT
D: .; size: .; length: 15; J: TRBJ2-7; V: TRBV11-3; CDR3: CASSPGALVGDEQYF; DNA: TGTGCCAGCAGCCCGGGAGCCCTGGTGGGTGACGAGCAGTACTTC
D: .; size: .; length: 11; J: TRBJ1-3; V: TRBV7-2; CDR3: CASSLGNTIYF; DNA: TGTGCCAGCAGCCTCGGAAACACCATATATTTT
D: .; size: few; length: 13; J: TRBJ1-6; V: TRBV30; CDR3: CAWNRQEYSPLHF; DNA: TGTGCCTGGAACAGACAGGAGTATTCACCCCTCCACTTT
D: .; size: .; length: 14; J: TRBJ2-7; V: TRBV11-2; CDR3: CASSLAGGSYEQYF; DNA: TGTGCCAGCAGCTTAGCCGGGGGCTCCTACGAGCAGTACTTC
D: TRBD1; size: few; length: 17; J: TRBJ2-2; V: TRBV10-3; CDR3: CAISDVGDRRNTGELFF; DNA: TGTGCCATCAGTGATGTCGGGGACAGGCGAAACACCGGGGAGCTGTTTTTT
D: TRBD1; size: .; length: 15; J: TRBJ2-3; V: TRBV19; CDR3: CASSIWGQDTDTQYF; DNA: TGTGCCAGTAGTATATGGGGACAGGACACAGATACGCAGTATTTT
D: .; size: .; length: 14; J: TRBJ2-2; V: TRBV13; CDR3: CASSHSSHTGELFF; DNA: TGTGCCAGCAGCCATAGCTCTCACACCGGGGAGCTGTTTTTT
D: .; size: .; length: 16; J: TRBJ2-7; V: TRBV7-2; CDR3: CASSLVVGRGTYEQYF; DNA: TGTGCCAGCAGCTTAGTAGTCGGCAGGGGAACCTACGAGCAGTACTTC
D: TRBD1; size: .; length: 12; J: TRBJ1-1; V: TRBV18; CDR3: CASAQGAPEAFF; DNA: TGTGCCAGCGCTCAGGGGGCACCTGAAGCTTTCTTT
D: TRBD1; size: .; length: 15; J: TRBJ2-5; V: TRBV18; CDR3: CASSQAGQGRETQYF; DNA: TGTGCCAGCTCACAAGCGGGACAGGGAAGAGAGACCCAGTACTTC
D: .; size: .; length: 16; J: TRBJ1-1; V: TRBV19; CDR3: CASSISLQGVNTEAFF; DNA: TGTGCCAGTAGTATCTCCCTACAGGGCGTGAACACTGAAGCTTTCTTT
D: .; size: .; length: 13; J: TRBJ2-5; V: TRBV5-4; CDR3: CASSPGRGETQYF; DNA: TGTGCCAGCAGCCCCGGTAGGGGAGAGACCCAGTACTTC
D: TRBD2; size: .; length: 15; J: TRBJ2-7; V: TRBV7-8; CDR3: CASSSLAGDSYEQYF; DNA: TGTGCCAGCAGCTCCCTGGCGGGGGACTCCTACGAGCAGTACTTC
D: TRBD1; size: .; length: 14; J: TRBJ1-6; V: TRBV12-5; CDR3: CASGLGQGSGSLHF; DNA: TGTGCTAGTGGTTTGGGACAGGGGAGCGGATCCCTCCACTTT
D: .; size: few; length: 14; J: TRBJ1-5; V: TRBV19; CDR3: CASSIPGGNQPQHF; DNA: TGTGCCAGTAGTATCCCGGGGGGCAATCAGCCCCAGCATTTT
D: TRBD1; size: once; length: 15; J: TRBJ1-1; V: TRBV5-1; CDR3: CASTGTGGRFTEAFF; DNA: TGCGCCAGCACCGGGACAGGGGGGAGGTTCACTGAAGCTTTCTTT
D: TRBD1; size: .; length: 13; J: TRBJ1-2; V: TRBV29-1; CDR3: CSAVPGGMDGYTF; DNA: TGCAGCGCCGTACCAGGGGGTATGGATGGCTACACCTTC
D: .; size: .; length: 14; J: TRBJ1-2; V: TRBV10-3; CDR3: CAISGQGWMDGYTF; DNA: TGTGCCATCAGTGGTCAGGGATGGATGGATGGCTACACCTTC
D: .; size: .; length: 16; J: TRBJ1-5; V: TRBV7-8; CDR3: CASSLELWEVGQPQHF; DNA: TGTGCCAGCAGCTTAGAATTGTGGGAGGTGGGTCAGCCCCAGCATTTT
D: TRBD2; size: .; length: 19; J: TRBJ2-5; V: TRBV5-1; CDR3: CASSSQTSGGSKLQETQYF; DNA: TGCGCCAGCAGTTCCCAGACTAGCGGGGGGAGTAAACTTCAAGAGACCCAGTACTTC
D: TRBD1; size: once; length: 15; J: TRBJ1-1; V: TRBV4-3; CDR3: CASSQEAGGASEAFF; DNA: TGCGCCAGCAGCCAAGAGGCAGGGGGCGCCTCTGAAGCTTTCTTT
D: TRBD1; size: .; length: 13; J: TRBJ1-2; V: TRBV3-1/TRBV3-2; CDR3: CASSRQGSYGYTF; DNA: TGTGCCAGCAGCCGACAGGGGAGCTATGGCTACACCTTC
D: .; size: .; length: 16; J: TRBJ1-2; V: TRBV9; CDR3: CASSVRGGLPEDGYTF; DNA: TGTGCCAGCAGCGTGAGGGGAGGCCTCCCTGAAGATGGCTACACCTTC
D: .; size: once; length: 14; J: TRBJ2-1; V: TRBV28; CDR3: CASSPAGLGDEQFF; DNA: TGTGCCAGCAGTCCGGCCGGTTTGGGCGATGAGCAGTTCTTC
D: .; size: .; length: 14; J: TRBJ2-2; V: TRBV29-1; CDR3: CSVEGAGNTGELFF; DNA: TGCAGCGTTGAAGGGGCCGGGAACACCGGGGAGCTGTTTTTT
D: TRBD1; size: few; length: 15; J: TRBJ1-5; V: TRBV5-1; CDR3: CASSPLGQENQPQHF; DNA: TGCGCCAGCAGCCCGCTCGGACAGGAGAATCAGCCCCAGCATTTT
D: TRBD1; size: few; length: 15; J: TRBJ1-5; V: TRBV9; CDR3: CASSVDRVSNQPQHF; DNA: TGTGCCAGCAGCGTGGACAGGGTAAGCAATCAGCCCCAGCATTTT
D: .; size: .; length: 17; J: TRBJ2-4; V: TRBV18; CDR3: CASSPTPGILAKNIQYF; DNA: TGTGCCAGCTCACCAACGCCAGGGATACTAGCCAAAAACATTCAGTACTTC
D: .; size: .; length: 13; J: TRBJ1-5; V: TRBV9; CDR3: CASFRGCNQPQHF; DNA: TGTGCCAGTTTTAGGGGGTGCAATCAGCCCCAGCATTTT
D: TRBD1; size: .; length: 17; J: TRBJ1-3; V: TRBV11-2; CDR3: CASRGLSQGAVGNTIYF; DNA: TGTGCCAGCAGGGGACTTTCGCAGGGGGCGGTTGGAAACACCATATATTTT
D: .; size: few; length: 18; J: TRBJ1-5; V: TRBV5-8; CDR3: CASSLAMASDTGSQPQHF; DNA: TGTGCCAGCAGCTTGGCCATGGCCTCCGATACGGGTAGTCAGCCCCAGCATTTT
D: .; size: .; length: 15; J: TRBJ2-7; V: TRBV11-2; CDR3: CASSFTAGQIYEQYF; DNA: TGTGCCAGCAGCTTTACCGCGGGACAGATCTACGAGCAGTACTTC
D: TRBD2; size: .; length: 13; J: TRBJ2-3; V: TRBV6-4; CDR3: CASRLAGTDTQYF; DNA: TGTGCCAGCAGACTAGCGGGCACAGATACGCAGTATTTT
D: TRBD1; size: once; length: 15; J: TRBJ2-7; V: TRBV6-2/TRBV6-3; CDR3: CASSYTGQGSYEQYF; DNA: TGTGCCAGCAGTTACACCGGACAGGGATCCTACGAGCAGTACTTC